The entry below describes one T cell receptor (beta chain). Here immunoSEQ multiplex PCR was the method, and the copy in TCRdb shows in-frame clones only, minus some. The table lists 93,000 or so clones, around 91% of them singletons, with 0.75% to 0.95% in the top ten. The record originates from a study of T cell changes during pregnancy in multiple sclerosis. The germline V gene encodes CDR1 LNHDA and CDR2 SQIVND (reference sequence). The germline V and J ends were trimmed by 3 bases and 7 bases, with 13 bases remaining between them. The CDR3 covers 14 residues. The sequence was collected from a female donor with multiple sclerosis, enrolled in a pregnancy study. The rearrangement links TRBV19 to TRBJ1-5, with D possibly being TRBD1 (6 bases). The sample in question was peripheral blood, obtained after pregnancy. The CDR3 region is CASSIQGPGQPQHF. In DNA form, the CDR3 reads TGTGCCAGTAGTATTCAGGGGCCGGGACAGCCCCAGCATTTT.